The rows below give T cell receptor beta chains drawn from one sample of a study of blood T cell repertoires in COVID-19. TCRdb keeps only in-frame clones here, not all; method: immunoSEQ multiplex PCR. The sample consists of a few hundred thousand clones, over 75% of them appearing once. What was sequenced was PBMCs or T cells enriched from blood (not recorded which). The receptor source for this set is a woman aged 25 to 45 who had recovered from COVID-19. CDR3s include the opening cysteine and the closing phenylalanine or tryptophan. D genes are given only for firm matches. Clone sizes are given selectively: once, few, many, or a class where the clone is expanded.

d_gene	len	v_gene	abundance	j_gene	CDR3aa	CDR3nt
.	18	TRBV12-2	.	TRBJ1-5	CASRLVPRSCYSNQPQHF	TGTGCAAGTCGCTTAGTGCCCAGGTCCTGTTATAGCAATCAGCCCCAGCATTTT
TRBD1	13	TRBV6-5	.	TRBJ1-6	CATTGGYNSPLHF	TGTGCTACGACAGGGGGCTATAATTCACCCCTCCACTTT
TRBD2	17	TRBV5-1	few	TRBJ2-7	CASSYGSGSGNDYEQYF	TGCGCCAGCAGCTACGGTAGCGGGAGTGGAAATGACTACGAGCAGTACTTC
.	16	TRBV28	once	TRBJ2-7	CASSPSFGLLAYEQYF	TGTGCCAGCAGCCCTTCCTTTGGGCTACTGGCCTACGAGCAGTACTTC
TRBD1	14	TRBV28	.	TRBJ2-4	CASSNRDRKNIQYF	TGTGCCAGCAGCAACCGGGACAGAAAAAACATTCAGTACTTC
.	17	TRBV21-1	.	TRBJ1-6	CASPLFGQRECNSPLHF	TGTGCCAGCCCACTTTTCGGACAGCGGGAGTGTAATTCACCCCTCCACTTT
.	14	TRBV24-1	.	TRBJ1-1	CATSDLRGGVGAFF	TGTGCCACCAGTGATTTGAGGGGAGGGGTGGGAGCTTTCTTT
.	16	TRBV4-2	.	TRBJ1-5	CASSQDFSSPNQPQHF	TGTGCCAGCAGCCAAGATTTTTCATCCCCCAATCAGCCCCAGCATTTT
.	13	TRBV6-5	.	TRBJ1-1	CASSSSGNTEAFF	TGTGCCAGCAGTTCGTCCGGGAACACTGAAGCTTTCTTT
.	12	TRBV7-9	few	TRBJ2-7	CASSLTGREQYF	TGTGCCAGCAGCTTGACAGGGAGGGAGCAGTACTTC
TRBD1	15	TRBV7-9	.	TRBJ1-6	CASSPGTGGNSPLHF	TGTGCCAGCAGCCCCGGGACAGGGGGAAATTCACCCCTCCACTTT
TRBD1	15	TRBV19	.	TRBJ1-5	CASSSGTELNQPQHF	TGTGCCAGTAGTTCCGGGACAGAACTTAATCAGCCCCAGCATTTT
.	19	TRBV10-2	few	TRBJ1-2	CASSNTHGHLHKGSYGYTF	TGCGCCAGCAGTAATACACACGGACACCTACATAAGGGCAGCTATGGCTACACCTTC
.	13	TRBV4-1	.	TRBJ1-1	CASSQDLQDEAFF	TGCGCCAGCAGCCAAGATTTGCAGGATGAAGCTTTCTTT
.	17	TRBV7-9	.	TRBJ2-3	CASSSGVETFHTDTQYF	TGTGCCAGCAGTTCAGGGGTCGAAACCTTTCACACAGATACGCAGTATTTT
TRBD2	16	TRBV4-2	.	TRBJ2-3	CASSPRRLAGTDTQYF	TGTGCCAGCAGCCCAAGAAGGCTAGCGGGCACAGATACGCAGTATTTT
TRBD1	14	TRBV5-1	.	TRBJ1-4	CASSTVQGHEKLFF	TGCGCCAGCAGCACCGTACAGGGGCATGAAAAACTGTTTTTT
.	12	TRBV19	.	TRBJ1-1	CATSHPNTEAFF	TGTGCCACTTCACACCCGAACACTGAAGCTTTCTTT
TRBD2	15	TRBV11-2	few	TRBJ2-7	CASSFLAGGPDEQYF	TGTGCCAGCAGCTTCCTAGCGGGAGGGCCCGACGAGCAGTACTTC
TRBD1	14	TRBV10-1	.	TRBJ1-6	CASRADRGNSPLHF	TGCGCCAGCAGAGCGGACAGGGGGAATTCACCCCTCCACTTT
.	12	TRBV5-6	.	TRBJ1-2	CASSLGQDGYTF	TGTGCCAGCAGCTTGGGGCAGGATGGCTACACCTTC
.	15	TRBV6-5	.	TRBJ1-6	CASSRRNSPNSPLHF	TGTGCCAGCAGCCGGAGGAACAGTCCAAATTCACCCCTCCACTTT
TRBD1	14	TRBV18	few	TRBJ1-1	CASSPRTGDTEAFF	TGTGCCAGCTCACCAAGGACAGGGGACACTGAAGCTTTCTTT
.	16	TRBV2	.	TRBJ1-3	CASSEQQGLSGNTIYF	TGTGCCAGCAGTGAGCAGCAGGGCCTCTCGGGAAACACCATATATTTT
TRBD1	13	TRBV5-4	.	TRBJ1-2	CASSLTGDYGYTF	TGTGCCAGCAGCTTGACAGGGGACTATGGCTACACCTTC
.	14	TRBV5-1	.	TRBJ2-2	CASRGSGRTGELFF	TGCGCCAGCAGGGGGTCAGGGCGGACCGGGGAGCTGTTTTTT
.	16	TRBV6-1	.	TRBJ1-5	CASSEEEGRGNQPQHF	TGTGCCAGCAGTGAAGAGGAAGGGAGGGGGAATCAGCCCCAGCATTTT
.	14	TRBV9	few	TRBJ2-7	CASSVRGVPYEQYF	TGTGCCAGCAGCGTACGGGGAGTTCCCTACGAGCAGTACTTC
TRBD2	17	TRBV3-1/TRBV3-2	.	TRBJ2-1	CASSQGTSGWGIDEQFF	TGTGCCAGCAGCCAGGGGACTAGCGGTTGGGGGATCGATGAGCAGTTCTTC
TRBD1	13	TRBV5-1	.	TRBJ1-1	CASRGQANTEAFF	TGCGCCAGCAGGGGACAGGCGAACACTGAAGCTTTCTTT
.	15	TRBV5-5	.	TRBJ2-5	CASSLVGGVRETQYF	TGTGCCAGCAGCTTAGTAGGAGGGGTCCGAGAGACCCAGTACTTC
.	13	TRBV12-3/TRBV12-4	.	TRBJ2-7	CASSPSVRYEQYF	TGTGCCAGCAGTCCGTCCGTTCGCTACGAGCAGTACTTC